This passage covers 2 T cell receptor beta chains from one sample sequenced in a study of OX40 agonist ivuxolimab in advanced cancers. This table comes from immunoSEQ multiplex PCR, and its TCRdb copy is limited to in-frame clones, with some not included. The data show about 41,000 clones, approximately 88% seen once. Sequences were derived from CD4+ or CD8+ T cells sorted from blood, sampled in a trial of the OX40 agonist ivuxolimab. The receptors shown here come from an adult with an advanced solid tumor such as melanoma, head and neck, liver or kidney cancer.

The chain is built from TRBV5-1 and TRBJ2-5, with D perhaps TRBD2 (7 bases). With 0 bases removed from V and 1 base from J, the gap between germline ends came to 19 bases. This CDR3 spans 18 amino acids. Germline V gene sequence: CDR1 SGHRS, CDR2 YFSETQ. The CDR3 loop is CASSLAGGRGTGQETQYF. The CDR3 coding sequence is TGCGCCAGCAGCTTGGCCGGGGGGCGGGGGACCGGCCAAGAGACCCAGTACTTC.

This rearrangement joins TRBV19 to TRBJ2-1; 10 bases match TRBD1. J lost 8 bases, V lost 5 bases, and 6 bases had no gene match. The CDR3 extends over 14 amino acids. Germline V CDR1 and CDR2: LNHDA, SQIVND (reference sequence). The CDR3 coding sequence is TGTGCCAGTAGTCTCGGGACAGGGGTCGATGAGCAGTTCTTC. Amino acids: CASSLGTGVDEQFF. The variable domain in full, completed from reference TRBV19 and TRBJ2-1, reads DGGITQSPKYLFRKEGQNVTLSCEQNLNHDAMYWYRQDPGQGLRLIYYSQIVNDFQKGDIAEGYSVSREKKESFPLTVTSAQKNPTAFYLCASSLGTGVDEQFFGPGTRLTVL.